These 27 T cell receptor beta chains originate from one sample sequenced in a study of cytomegalovirus exposure and HLA in healthy donors. Researchers ran the PCR with 60 Vbeta and 13 Jbeta primers. Libraries were prepared by immunoSEQ multiplex PCR; TCRdb keeps only in-frame clonotypes and omits some of them. There are 150,000 to 200,000 clones in the sample, with approximately 0.72% held by the top ten. Material for sequencing was PBMCs. The receptors were gathered from a woman between 18 and 30 years old in good health and CMV-seropositive.

The chain joins TRBV5-4 to TRBJ1-2; maybe TRBD1 (5 bases). The CDR3 has 13 residues. The germline V and J ends were trimmed by 2 bases and 3 bases, with 8 bases remaining between them. The germline V gene has CDR1 SGHNT and CDR2 YYREEE (reference sequence). CDR3 sequence (DNA): TGTGCCAGCAGCTTTAGCAGGGACTATGGCTACACCTTC. This sequence encodes CASSFSRDYGYTF.

V is TRBV7-2 and J is TRBJ2-3, with TRBD2 identical over 7 bases. Germline lookup yields CDR1 SGHTA and CDR2 FQGNSA. Germline trimming cut 6 bases from V and 1 base from J; bases unmatched to any gene: 4. The CDR3 is 14 amino acids. In DNA, the CDR3 is TGTGCCAGCAGGTTCGCGGGGGGCACAGATACGCAGTATTTT. Its translation: CASRFAGGTDTQYF.

The chain has TRBV7-6 and TRBJ1-1, with D possibly TRBD1 on 5 matching bases. The V end was cut by 5 bases, the J end by 1 base, with 11 bases between. The CDR3 loop spans 14 amino acids. Germline CDR1 reads SGHVS; CDR2 reads FNYEAQ. The CDR3 loop is CASSPGLSNTEAFF. In nucleotides, the CDR3 is TGTGCCAGCAGCCCGGGACTCTCGAACACTGAAGCTTTCTTT.

V and J are TRBV7-2 and TRBJ1-1, with TRBD1 matching over 11 bases. V dropped 7 bases and J dropped 4; count of bases not matched to a gene: 8. The CDR3 runs 15 residues. The germline V gene has CDR1 SGHTA and CDR2 FQGNSA. The DNA of the CDR3 is TGTGCCAGCACAACTATGGGGACAGGGGGCACTGAAGCTTTCTTT. Protein: CASTTMGTGGTEAFF.

The chain combines TRBV4-3 with TRBJ2-3, with 11 bases matching TRBD2. From germline, CDR1 is LGHNA and CDR2 YSLEER. Trimming took 1 base from V and 6 from J; bases not matched to a gene: 9. CDR3 size: 17 residues. The CDR3 region is CASSQAGLAGGGDTQYF. The CDR3 bases are TGCGCCAGCAGCCAAGCAGGCCTAGCGGGGGGCGGGGATACGCAGTATTTT.

V and J are TRBV10-3 and TRBJ1-3, with D perhaps TRBD1 (6 bases). The V gene lost 10 bases and the J gene lost 2 bases, with 21 bases spanning the gap. CDR3 length: 16 amino acids. The germline gives CDR1 ENHRY, CDR2 SYGVKD. CDR3 coding DNA: TGTGCCACCATGAAGGGACACCCGGGCACTGGAAACACCATATATTTT. Protein sequence: CATMKGHPGTGNTIYF.

The CDR3 sequence is CASTIGASGANVLTF. The DNA for the CDR3 is TGTGCCAGCACTATAGGAGCCTCTGGGGCCAACGTCCTGACTTTC. The genes are TRBV6-1 and TRBJ2-6; D uncertain. Germline values: CDR1 MNHNS, CDR2 SASEGT. With 7 bases removed from V and 0 bases from J, the gap between germline ends came to 10 bases. The length of the CDR3 is 15 residues.

The DNA of the CDR3 is TGTGCCAGTAGTATCCAGGAGGGTATCTATGGCTACACCTTC. Translated, it gives CASSIQEGIYGYTF. J is TRBJ1-2 and V is TRBV19; D is unclear. Trimming cost V 3 bases and J 4 bases, with 12 bases left between them. Germline assignment: CDR1 LNHDA and CDR2 SQIVND (reference sequence). The CDR3 is made up of 14 amino acids.

The chain is built from TRBV13 and TRBJ2-1, with no clear D. Germline V lookup: CDR1 PRHDT, CDR2 FYEKMQ (reference sequence). This CDR3 spans 13 amino acids. The ends were cut back, 4 bases at V and 5 bases at J, with 9 bases in the middle. For the CDR3, the DNA is TGTGCCAGCAGCTCCCGTTCAGACAATGAGCAGTTCTTC. Its protein is CASSSRSDNEQFF. The full variable domain, in which reference TRBV13 and TRBJ2-1 provide the parts outside the CDR3, is AAGVIQSPRHLIKEKRETATLKCYPIPRHDTVYWYQQGPGQDPQFLISFYEKMQSDKGSIPDRFSAQQFSDYHSELNMSSLELGDSALYFCASSSRSDNEQFFGPGTRLTVL.

The gene calls are TRBV29-1 and TRBJ1-1, with TRBD1 matching 7 bases. Unmatched junction bases numbered 5, after V lost 7 bases and J lost 6 bases. The CDR3 has 11 amino acids. CDR1 and CDR2 (germline): SQVTM, ANQGSEA. Written as DNA, the CDR3 is TGCAGCGGTGACAGGGCTGCTGAAGCTTTCTTT. It codes for CSGDRAAEAFF.

This sequence joins TRBV9 and TRBJ2-2; a possible D gene is TRBD1 (6 bases). Germline loops: CDR1 SGDLS, CDR2 YYNGEE. Between the trimmed V and J ends, which lost 3 bases and 1 base, there was a span of 13 bases. The CDR3 runs to 16 residues. CDR3 DNA sequence: TGTGCCAGCAGCGCCGGGCGAGGGGGGAACACCGGGGAGCTGTTTTTT. Protein sequence: CASSAGRGGNTGELFF. Full variable domain (missing parts from reference TRBV9 and TRBJ2-2): DSGVTQTPKHLITATGQRVTLRCSPRSGDLSVYWYQQSLDQGLQFLIQYYNGEERAKGNILERFSAQQFPDLHSELNLSSLELGDSALYFCASSAGRGGNTGELFFGEGSRLTVL.

The chain employs TRBV5-4 and TRBJ1-2, with 8 bases that match TRBD1. Germline lookup yields CDR1 SGHNT and CDR2 YYREEE (reference sequence). The CDR3 is made up of 15 amino acids. Losses at the gene ends were 5 bases for V and 4 bases for J; bases not matched to a gene: 10. In nucleotides, the CDR3 is TGTGCCAGCAGGCCTGACAGGGGTTCCAGCTATGGCTACACCTTC. Its translation is CASRPDRGSSYGYTF.

The rearrangement joins TRBV11-3 to TRBJ1-1; the D is unclear. Looked up from germline, CDR1 is SGHNT and CDR2 is YENEEA. The CDR3 is 13 residues long. V lost 0 bases to trimming and J lost 5 bases, with 7 bases between them. The CDR3 is CASSLERRTEAFF. As DNA, the CDR3 is TGTGCCAGCAGCTTAGAGAGGCGGACTGAAGCTTTCTTT. Complete variable domain (other parts from reference TRBV11-3 and TRBJ1-1): EAGVVQSPRYKIIEKKQPVAFWCNPISGHNTLYWYLQNLGQGPELLIRYENEEAVDDSQLPKDRFSAERLKGVDSTLKIQPAELGDSAVYLCASSLERRTEAFFGQGTRLTVV.

The chain has TRBV27 and TRBJ1-1; D is unclear. The CDR3 covers 15 residues. Trimming left V 5 bases short and J 5 bases short, with 18 bases between. Germline V gives CDR1 MNHEY, CDR2 SMNVEV (reference sequence). The CDR3 loop reads CASSARVGPGTEAFF. The CDR3 nucleotides are TGTGCCAGCAGTGCCCGGGTAGGGCCGGGGACTGAAGCTTTCTTT.

J is TRBJ2-1 and V is TRBV7-2; 9 bases fit TRBD2. J lost 6 bases, V lost 5 bases, and 20 bases had no gene match. CDR1 is SGHTA, CDR2 FQGNSA, per germline. This CDR3 has 19 residues. CDR3 nucleotide sequence: TGTGCCAGCAGCCCCAGGGGTAGCGGGGGAGGCCGGGGCTTCAATGAGCAGTTCTTC. This encodes CASSPRGSGGGRGFNEQFF.

The chain has TRBV7-2 and TRBJ2-2; perhaps TRBD2 as D (5 bases). Germline V lookup: CDR1 SGHTA, CDR2 FQGNSA. V was pared by 0 bases and J by 0 bases, with 5 bases between. CDR3 length: 15 amino acids. Written as DNA, the CDR3 is TGTGCCAGCAGCTTAGCAGCGGCGAACACCGGGGAGCTGTTTTTT. Translation gives CASSLAAANTGELFF. Filled out from reference TRBV7-2 and TRBJ2-2, the complete variable domain reads GAGVSQSPSNKVTEKGKDVELRCDPISGHTALYWYRQSLGQGLEFLIYFQGNSAPDKSGLPSDRFSAERTGGSVSTLTIQRTQQEDSAVYLCASSLAAANTGELFFGEGSRLTVL.

With regard to this clone: In this CDR3 the conserved last residue, phenylalanine or tryptophan, is missing, so a read error is likely. The chain uses TRBV6-1 and TRBJ1-5; D is ambiguous. This CDR3 has 15 amino acids. The germline CDR1 and CDR2 sequences are MNHNS and SASEGT. Trimming pared 1 base from V and 0 bases from J, leaving 7 bases between. The CDR3 nucleotides are TGTGCCAGCAGTGAAGGGGTGATTAGCAATCAGCCCCAGCATTGT. Residues: CASSEGVISNQPQHC.

This chain joins TRBV7-2 and TRBJ1-4, with 8 bases fitting TRBD1. The CDR3 consists of 14 residues. From germline, CDR1 is SGHTA and CDR2 FQGNSA. V lost 4 bases to trimming and J lost 4 bases; unmatched junction nucleotides: 2. The CDR3 sequence: CASSSDRVNEKLFF. CDR3 nucleotide sequence: TGTGCCAGCAGCTCGGACAGGGTTAATGAAAAACTGTTTTTT.

This chain uses TRBV19 with TRBJ2-1; TRBD1 matches at 7 bases. Germline V lookup: CDR1 LNHDA, CDR2 SQIVND (reference sequence). The CDR3 is 15 residues long. The trim removed 7 bases at V and 4 bases at J, leaving 10 bases unmatched. The CDR3 nucleotides are TGTGCCAGTATGCAGACGAGGGGGCGGTACAATGAGCAGTTCTTC. Its translation: CASMQTRGRYNEQFF.

V usage is TRBV29-1 and J usage is TRBJ2-4, with TRBD2 matching over 7 bases. The CDR3 has 15 amino acids. Germline trimming cut 4 bases from V and 9 bases from J; bases unmatched to any gene: 15. CDR1 is SQVTM and CDR2 is ANQGSEA in the germline V gene. The DNA for the CDR3 is TGCAGCGTTGGGGGTGGTCTAGCGGACCGGGGCATTCAGTACTTC. Translating gives CSVGGGLADRGIQYF. The full variable domain, its missing parts supplied by reference TRBV29-1 and TRBJ2-4, is SAVISQKPSRDICQRGTSLTIQCQVDSQVTMMFWYRQQPGQSLTLIATANQGSEATYESGFVIDKFPISRPNLTFSTLTVSNMSPEDSSIYLCSVGGGLADRGIQYFGAGTRLSVL.

This chain connects TRBV6-1 to TRBJ2-7; 7 nucleotides match TRBD1. Trimming at V came to 2 bases and at J to 3 bases, leaving 7 bases not matched to a gene. The germline V gene has CDR1 MNHNS and CDR2 SASEGT. The CDR3 contains 15 residues. CDR3 coding DNA: TGTGCCAGCAGTGAAAGCGGACAGGTTAACTACGAGCAGTACTTC. Translated: CASSESGQVNYEQYF.

The chain joins TRBV2 to TRBJ2-5; TRBD2 matches 8 bases. Near its end, the DNA agrees better with TRBJ2-7, so the J call may be wrong. CDR1 and CDR2 from the germline V gene are SNHLY and FYNNEI. The length of the CDR3 is 13 residues. The CDR3 DNA reads TGTGCCAGCAGCAGGGAGCGGGGGAGCGAGCAGTACTTC. Residues: CASSRERGSEQYF.

This rearrangement joins TRBV12-5 to TRBJ2-7; the match to TRBD2 covers 7 bases. The J segment lost 2 bases and the V segment lost 5 bases, leaving 6 bases of the junction unmatched. This CDR3 is 14 amino acids long. The germline V gene encodes CDR1 LGHNT and CDR2 FRNRAP. The CDR3 here is CASGGPSGTYEQYF. CDR3 nucleotide sequence: TGTGCTAGTGGTGGGCCCAGCGGGACCTACGAGCAGTACTTC.

This chain links TRBV30 with TRBJ1-4, with TRBD1 matching over 8 bases. The CDR3 consists of 16 residues. In germline, CDR1 is GTSNPN, CDR2 SVGIG (reference sequence). V was clipped by 4 bases and J by 8 bases; unmatched bases: 15. This CDR3 is CAWTRQGYFGVEKLFF. Here the CDR3 DNA reads TGTGCCTGGACAAGACAGGGGTATTTTGGCGTGGAAAAACTGTTTTTT.

The V gene is TRBV11-2, the J gene TRBJ2-1; TRBD2 agrees at 8 bases. V lost 1 base and J lost 0; bases outside the gene matches: 5. Germline CDR1 is SGHAT and CDR2 is FQNNGV. The CDR3 consists of 17 residues. CDR3: CASSLAGGWSSYNEQFF. CDR3 nucleotide sequence: TGTGCCAGCAGCTTAGCGGGAGGGTGGAGCTCCTACAATGAGCAGTTCTTC.

This rearrangement joins TRBV30 to TRBJ2-7, with 8 bases that match TRBD1. This CDR3 is 15 amino acids long. The junction had 9 bases not matched to a gene; V was cut back by 0 bases and J by 5 bases. Looked up from germline, CDR1 is GTSNPN and CDR2 is SVGIG (reference sequence). The DNA of the CDR3 is TGTGCCTGGAGTGTCGAGGGCCAGGGGGCGAACGAGCAGTACTTC. The encoded protein is CAWSVEGQGANEQYF. The full variable domain, its missing parts supplied by reference TRBV30 and TRBJ2-7, is SQTIHQWPATLVQPVGSPLSLECTVEGTSNPNLYWYRQAAGRGLQLLFYSVGIGQISSEVPQNLSASRPQDRQFILSSKKLLLSDSGFYLCAWSVEGQGANEQYFGPGTRLTVT.

The J gene is TRBJ2-6, the V gene TRBV30; the D is unclear. CDR3 length equals 14 residues. Germline CDR1 is GTSNPN and CDR2 is SVGIG (reference sequence). Trimming removed 4 bases from V and 3 bases from J, with 10 bases in between. DNA for the CDR3: TGTGCCTGGACTTTCGGTGGTGGGGCCAACGTCCTGACTTTC. Translating it yields CAWTFGGGANVLTF. Full variable domain (rest looked up from reference TRBV30 and TRBJ2-6): SQTIHQWPATLVQPVGSPLSLECTVEGTSNPNLYWYRQAAGRGLQLLFYSVGIGQISSEVPQNLSASRPQDRQFILSSKKLLLSDSGFYLCAWTFGGGANVLTFGAGSRLTVL.